One sample yielded the 5 T cell receptor beta chains listed below, sequenced in a study of control samples from healthy donors and cancer patients. Using immunoSEQ multiplex PCR, the repertoire was profiled, and TCRdb retains in-frame clones only, with some absent. The sample has 79,000 or so clones, roughly nine tenths seen once. The sample comprised PBMCs. The receptor set was obtained from a woman between 45 and 65 years old with colorectal cancer.

This chain links TRBV5-1 with TRBJ2-2, with D uncertain. Trimming removed 4 bases from V and 4 bases from J, with 11 bases in between. The germline gives CDR1 SGHRS, CDR2 YFSETQ. This CDR3 region has 14 residues. Here the CDR3 DNA reads TGCGCCAGCAGCCCGGGTCAAATCACCGGGGAGCTGTTTTTT. This codes for CASSPGQITGELFF. Drawing the rest from reference TRBV5-1 and TRBJ2-2, the complete variable domain is KAGVTQTPRYLIKTRGQQVTLSCSPISGHRSVSWYQQTPGQGLQFLFEYFSETQRNKGNFPGRFSGRQFSNSRSEMNVSTLELGDSALYLCASSPGQITGELFFGEGSRLTVL.

Relative to its sample, this clone is medium-sized. The chain links TRBV4-1 to TRBJ1-1; D uncertain. CDR3 length equals 11 residues. CDR1 is MGHRA, CDR2 YSYEKL, per germline. V lost 7 bases and J lost 0, with 3 bases in between. The CDR3, as DNA: TGCGCCAGCAAGGTGAACACTGAAGCTTTCTTT. It is translated as CASKVNTEAFF.

The genes are TRBV6-6 and TRBJ2-5; TRBD1 aligns across 8 bases. The V gene's germline CDR1 is MNHNY and CDR2 SVGAGI (reference sequence). The trim removed 5 bases at V and 0 bases at J, leaving 17 bases unmatched. The CDR3 is 19 amino acids. The CDR3 reads CASSLNTGQGSLYQETQYF. The CDR3 coding sequence is TGTGCCAGCAGTCTTAATACCGGACAGGGATCACTTTACCAAGAGACCCAGTACTTC.

The genes are TRBV24-1 and TRBJ1-2, with 8 bases matching TRBD1. CDR1 and CDR2 (germline): KGHDR, SFDVKD. The junction had 3 bases not matched to a gene; V was cut back by 4 bases and J by 0 bases. The CDR3 consists of 15 residues. CDR3 region: CATSETGGANYGYTF. CDR3 nucleotides: TGTGCCACCAGTGAAACAGGGGGTGCTAACTATGGCTACACCTTC.

V is TRBV5-1 and J is TRBJ2-2; TRBD1 might be the D (6 bases). The germline gives CDR1 SGHRS, CDR2 YFSETQ. V dropped 2 bases and J dropped 4 bases, with 9 bases sitting between them. The CDR3 is 14 amino acids. In DNA, the CDR3 is TGCGCCAGCAGCTTACCAGGGGTCACCGGGGAGCTGTTTTTT. Translation gives CASSLPGVTGELFF.